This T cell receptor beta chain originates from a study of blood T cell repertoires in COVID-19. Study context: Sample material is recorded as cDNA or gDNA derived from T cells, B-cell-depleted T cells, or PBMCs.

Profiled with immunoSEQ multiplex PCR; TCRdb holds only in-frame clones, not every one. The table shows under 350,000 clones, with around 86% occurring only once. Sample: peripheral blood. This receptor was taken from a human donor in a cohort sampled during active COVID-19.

The CDR3 region has the DNA TGTGCCAGCAGCTTTTCGAGGGCGGGAGGAGGGGAGCAGTTCTTC. Its protein is CASSFSRAGGGEQFF. The genes are TRBV11-2 and TRBJ2-1; 8 bases fit TRBD2. Germline V lookup: CDR1 SGHAT, CDR2 FQNNGV. With V trimmed by 3 bases and J by 10 bases, 11 bases remained unmatched. CDR3 length equals 15 residues.